These T cell receptor beta chains were read from a single sample in a study of Ad26.COV2.S vaccination and SARS-CoV-2 variants. Here immunoSEQ multiplex PCR was the method, and the copy in TCRdb shows in-frame clones only, minus some. The repertoire holds a few hundred thousand clones, roughly 90% seen once, with 4.5% to 5.5% in the top ten. This specimen was peripheral blood, taken in a trial of Ad26.COV2.S vaccine versus placebo. The receptors were sampled from a person aged 18-65 years who received the Ad26.COV2.S COVID-19 vaccine or a placebo. Both conserved end residues are part of each CDR3. Fields, in order: CDR3 protein, CDR3 DNA, clone size, V gene, J gene, D gene. D genes are given only for firm matches. A row's size may be missing; if present it is once, few, many or a size class.

CDR3 protein: CASSPTRGRSGAARQFF
CDR3 DNA: TGTGCCAGCAGCCCTACACGCGGCAGGTCGGGGGCGGCGCGGCAGTTCTTC
clone size: -
V gene: TRBV7-9
J gene: TRBJ2-1
D gene: -

CDR3 protein: CASSGQGDQETQYF
CDR3 DNA: TGTGCCAGCTCCGGACAGGGGGATCAGGAGACCCAGTACTTC
clone size: -
V gene: TRBV18
J gene: TRBJ2-5
D gene: TRBD1

CDR3 protein: CASSPPTGTHYNEQFF
CDR3 DNA: TGTGCCAGCTCACCACCGACGGGGACCCACTACAATGAGCAGTTCTTC
clone size: -
V gene: TRBV18
J gene: TRBJ2-1
D gene: -

CDR3 protein: CASSSSGLLPYEQYF
CDR3 DNA: TGTGCCAGCAGCTCCTCGGGACTCCTACCCTACGAGCAGTACTTC
clone size: few
V gene: TRBV7-9
J gene: TRBJ2-7
D gene: -

CDR3 protein: CASSPPGRAYGYTF
CDR3 DNA: TGTGCCAGCAGCCCTCCGGGACGGGCCTATGGCTACACCTTC
clone size: -
V gene: TRBV7-9
J gene: TRBJ1-2
D gene: -

CDR3 protein: CASSDLPQGVNTEAFF
CDR3 DNA: TGTGCCAGCAGCGATCTCCCCCAGGGGGTGAACACTGAAGCTTTCTTT
clone size: -
V gene: TRBV9
J gene: TRBJ1-1
D gene: TRBD1

CDR3 protein: CASSPTWDRRGGRPKQYF
CDR3 DNA: TGTGCCAGCTCACCGACTTGGGACAGACGGGGAGGGCGACCTAAGCAGTACTTC
clone size: -
V gene: TRBV18
J gene: TRBJ2-7
D gene: -

CDR3 protein: CASSSYNTAGELFF
CDR3 DNA: TGTGCCAGCAGCTCATACAATACGGCCGGGGAGCTGTTTTTT
clone size: -
V gene: TRBV7-2
J gene: TRBJ2-2
D gene: -

CDR3 protein: CASTSFREDTDTQYF
CDR3 DNA: TGTGCCAGCACCTCCTTTAGGGAGGACACAGATACGCAGTATTTT
clone size: -
V gene: TRBV11-3
J gene: TRBJ2-3
D gene: -

CDR3 protein: CASSQDGGGYRSYTEAFF
CDR3 DNA: TGTGCCAGCAGCCAAGATGGGGGTGGTTACAGGTCGTACACTGAAGCTTTCTTT
clone size: -
V gene: TRBV3-1/TRBV3-2
J gene: TRBJ1-1
D gene: -

CDR3 protein: CASSLVSGDSNQPQHF
CDR3 DNA: TGTGCCAGCAGCTTAGTATCGGGGGATAGCAATCAGCCCCAGCATTTT
clone size: -
V gene: TRBV7-9
J gene: TRBJ1-5
D gene: -

CDR3 protein: CASSPETGLGTEAFF
CDR3 DNA: TGTGCCAGCAGTCCCGAGACAGGCCTTGGGACTGAAGCTTTCTTT
clone size: -
V gene: TRBV27
J gene: TRBJ1-1
D gene: -

CDR3 protein: CASSQDFVPGPSTDTQYF
CDR3 DNA: TGCGCCAGCAGCCAAGATTTCGTCCCTGGGCCATCCACAGATACGCAGTATTTT
clone size: -
V gene: TRBV4-3
J gene: TRBJ2-3
D gene: -

CDR3 protein: CATSDLRQGGYEQYF
CDR3 DNA: TGTGCCACCTCCGACCTTAGGCAAGGGGGCTACGAGCAGTACTTC
clone size: -
V gene: TRBV19
J gene: TRBJ2-7
D gene: -

CDR3 protein: CASSQDGGPPYGYTF
CDR3 DNA: TGCGCCAGCAGCCAAGATGGGGGGCCCCCCTATGGCTACACCTTC
clone size: -
V gene: TRBV4-3
J gene: TRBJ1-2
D gene: -

CDR3 protein: CASSSATSGITGETQYF
CDR3 DNA: TGTGCCAGCAGCTCTGCTACTAGCGGGATCACGGGGGAGACCCAGTACTTC
clone size: -
V gene: TRBV7-2
J gene: TRBJ2-5
D gene: TRBD2

CDR3 protein: CASSPKYGSPNYGYTF
CDR3 DNA: TGTGCCAGCTCACCAAAATACGGCAGCCCTAACTATGGCTACACCTTC
clone size: -
V gene: TRBV18
J gene: TRBJ1-2
D gene: -

CDR3 protein: CASSIRPPGNTIYF
CDR3 DNA: TGTGCCAGCAGCATCCGCCCCCCCGGAAACACCATATATTTT
clone size: -
V gene: TRBV7-2
J gene: TRBJ1-3
D gene: -

CDR3 protein: CASSLPIAGGYQETQYF
CDR3 DNA: TGTGCCAGCAGCTTACCCATAGCGGGGGGATACCAAGAGACCCAGTACTTC
clone size: -
V gene: TRBV7-2
J gene: TRBJ2-5
D gene: TRBD2

CDR3 protein: CSVGGLSYGYTF
CDR3 DNA: TGCAGCGTTGGGGGCCTAAGCTATGGCTACACCTTC
clone size: once
V gene: TRBV29-1
J gene: TRBJ1-2
D gene: -

CDR3 protein: CASSTSGGPRADTQYF
CDR3 DNA: TGTGCCAGCTCGACTAGCGGGGGGCCCAGGGCAGATACGCAGTATTTT
clone size: -
V gene: TRBV28
J gene: TRBJ2-3
D gene: TRBD2

CDR3 protein: CASSLDTMTEAFF
CDR3 DNA: TGCGCCAGCAGCTTGGACACAATGACTGAAGCTTTCTTT
clone size: -
V gene: TRBV5-1
J gene: TRBJ1-1
D gene: -

CDR3 protein: CASSHIYAGGAGRINTEAFF
CDR3 DNA: TGTGCCAGCAGCCATATTTACGCAGGGGGCGCCGGGAGGATAAACACTGAAGCTTTCTTT
clone size: once
V gene: TRBV3-1/TRBV3-2
J gene: TRBJ1-1
D gene: TRBD1

CDR3 protein: CASSESEGGPAGTDTQYF
CDR3 DNA: TGCGCCAGCAGTGAGTCGGAGGGGGGCCCCGCGGGCACAGATACGCAGTATTTT
clone size: once
V gene: TRBV10-1
J gene: TRBJ2-3
D gene: -

CDR3 protein: CASSLRVYRQETQYF
CDR3 DNA: TGTGCCAGCAGCTTAAGGGTTTATAGGCAAGAGACCCAGTACTTC
clone size: -
V gene: TRBV11-3
J gene: TRBJ2-5
D gene: -

CDR3 protein: CASKAVSTDTQYF
CDR3 DNA: TGTGCCAGCAAGGCCGTAAGCACAGATACGCAGTATTTT
clone size: once
V gene: TRBV12-3/TRBV12-4
J gene: TRBJ2-3
D gene: -

CDR3 protein: CASSLNTEAFF
CDR3 DNA: TGTGCCAGCAGCCTGAACACTGAAGCTTTCTTT
clone size: -
V gene: TRBV5-4
J gene: TRBJ1-1
D gene: -

CDR3 protein: CASSLGVGQGVSRHNEQFF
CDR3 DNA: TGTGCCAGCAGCTTAGGTGTTGGACAGGGGGTCTCCCGGCACAATGAGCAGTTCTTC
clone size: -
V gene: TRBV13
J gene: TRBJ2-1
D gene: TRBD1

CDR3 protein: CASSLVAAAAGYTF
CDR3 DNA: TGTGCCAGCAGCTTGGTGGCAGCTGCGGCTGGCTACACCTTC
clone size: -
V gene: TRBV5-6
J gene: TRBJ1-2
D gene: -

CDR3 protein: CASSRDYRGDQPQHF
CDR3 DNA: TGTGCCAGCAGCCGCGACTACAGGGGCGATCAGCCCCAGCATTTT
clone size: -
V gene: TRBV7-2
J gene: TRBJ1-5
D gene: TRBD1

CDR3 protein: CSARKGLEAFF
CDR3 DNA: TGCAGTGCTAGGAAGGGTCTTGAAGCTTTCTTT
clone size: -
V gene: TRBV20-1
J gene: TRBJ1-1
D gene: -

CDR3 protein: CASSIHYSEGYTF
CDR3 DNA: TGTGCCAGCAGCATACATTACTCAGAAGGCTACACCTTC
clone size: -
V gene: TRBV3-1/TRBV3-2
J gene: TRBJ1-2
D gene: -

CDR3 protein: CASRTDRGYGYTF
CDR3 DNA: TGTGCCAGCAGGACTGACAGGGGCTATGGCTACACCTTC
clone size: once
V gene: TRBV6-5
J gene: TRBJ1-2
D gene: TRBD1